These 28 T cell receptor beta chains came from one sample sequenced in a study of CD8 T cells in ankylosing spondylitis. TCRdb reprocessed the 5' RACE reads with MiXCR, giving one entry per CDR3 protein. The table records around 120,000 distinct CDR3 sequences, approximately 25% of them present only once. The sequencing input was synovial fluid, either unsorted or a sorted T cell fraction (not recorded which). Receptor source: a male donor with ankylosing spondylitis.

This clonotype has just a few counts. The chain's CDR3 is CASERPLGTEAFF. DNA for the CDR3: TGTGCCAGCGAACGTCCCCTGGGGACTGAAGCTTTCTTT. The V and J genes are TRBV6-1 and TRBJ1-1; D is unresolved. V gave up 8 bases and J gave up 5 bases, with 15 bases separating them. This CDR3 has 13 amino acids. Germline CDR1 MNHNS, CDR2 SASEGT.

This clonotype was observed a few times. This chain uses TRBV29-1 with TRBJ2-1, with 15 positions matching TRBD2. The germline gives CDR1 SQVTM, CDR2 ANQGSEA. Germline trimming cut 4 bases from V and 7 bases from J; bases unmatched to any gene: 11. This CDR3 is built from 17 residues. This chain's CDR3 is CSVVDPPGLAGGNEQFF. CDR3 nucleotides: TGCAGCGTTGTTGACCCCCCAGGACTAGCGGGAGGGAATGAGCAGTTCTTC.

The sample holds a few counts of this clonotype. The genes are TRBV7-8 and TRBJ1-5; D uncertain. The CDR3 runs to 16 residues. With 4 bases removed from V and 2 bases from J, the gap between germline ends came to 15 bases. Germline loops: CDR1 SGHVS, CDR2 FQNEAQ. The DNA of the CDR3 is TGTGCCAGCAGCTCCAGGAGTACGGGTGGCAATCAGCCCCAGCATTTT. It codes for CASSSRSTGGNQPQHF.

The CDR3 bases are TGTGCCAGCATGGGAATGGGTAGCGGGAAGGGCAATGAGCAGTTCTTC. It yields the protein CASMGMGSGKGNEQFF. The chain joins TRBV6-1 to TRBJ2-1, with 8 bases fitting TRBD2. V dropped 7 bases and J dropped 6; count of bases not matched to a gene: 14. This CDR3 comprises 16 residues. Germline CDR1 reads MNHNS; CDR2 reads SASEGT.

This clonotype was recorded many times. The genes are TRBV6-1 and TRBJ1-3; D is unresolved. CDR1 and CDR2 from the germline V gene are MNHNS and SASEGT. V lost 4 bases and J lost 0, with 7 bases in between. This CDR3 is built from 14 residues. CDR3 DNA sequence: TGTGCCAGCAGTGGCGGGAGCTCTGGAAACACCATATATTTT. Translated, it gives CASSGGSSGNTIYF.

The J gene is TRBJ2-4, the V gene TRBV4-1; D remains ambiguous. The CDR3 has 18 residues. Germline CDR1 and CDR2: MGHRA and YSYEKL. With 0 bases removed from V and 1 base from J, the gap between germline ends came to 16 bases. The CDR3 nucleotides read TGCGCCAGCAGCCAAGAGACAAGGCCTCTTGGGGCCAAAAACATTCAGTACTTC. Protein product: CASSQETRPLGAKNIQYF.

This clonotype was counted many times. The chain couples TRBV12-3 or TRBV12-4 to TRBJ1-1, with unresolved D. This CDR3 contains 13 residues. Deletions cut 5 bases from V and 1 base from J, with 8 bases between. This CDR3 is CASSIDPNTEAFF. The CDR3 region has the DNA TGTGCCAGCAGTATAGACCCGAACACTGAAGCTTTCTTT.

The chain joins TRBV18 to TRBJ2-2; 8 bases are a match to TRBD2. There are 16 residues in the CDR3. Unmatched junction bases numbered 3, after V lost 0 bases and J lost 3 bases. CDR1 and CDR2 (germline): KGHSH, LQKENI. The CDR3 here is CASSPPVSGDTGELFF. The CDR3 nucleotides read TGTGCCAGCTCACCACCCGTTAGCGGGGACACCGGGGAGCTGTTTTTT. Full variable domain (missing parts from reference TRBV18 and TRBJ2-2): NAGVMQNPRHLVRRRGQEARLRCSPMKGHSHVYWYRQLPEEGLKFMVYLQKENIIDESGMPKERFSAEFPKEGPSILRIQQVVRGDSAAYFCASSPPVSGDTGELFFGEGSRLTVL.

V usage is TRBV5-1 and J usage is TRBJ2-1, with TRBD2 identical over 11 bases. The CDR3 is 14 amino acids. The ends lost 8 bases at V and 9 bases at J; junction bases unmatched: 10. Germline V gene lookup returns CDR1 SGHRS and CDR2 YFSETQ. In DNA, the CDR3 is TGCGCCAGTTCACTAGCGGGAGAGGTAGGTGAGCAGTTCTTC. It codes for CASSLAGEVGEQFF.

This clonotype occurred many times. The chain has TRBV12-3 or TRBV12-4 and TRBJ2-1; D may match TRBD1 or TRBD2 (5 bases each). Trimming removed 9 bases at V and 1 base at J, with 16 bases between. The CDR3 totals 15 residues. CDR3 residues: CASSRWGSSYNEQFF. CDR3 nucleotide sequence: TGTGCCAGTTCAAGATGGGGGTCGTCCTACAATGAGCAGTTCTTC.

The rearrangement links TRBV5-5 to TRBJ2-7; 8 nucleotides line up with TRBD2. V was clipped by 0 bases and J by 5 bases; unmatched bases: 7. The CDR3 totals 15 residues. Germline CDR1 is SGHKS and CDR2 is YYEKEE (reference sequence). CDR3 DNA sequence: TGTGCCAGCAGCTTGGTCCTAGCGGGCCTGGACGAGCAGTACTTC. It yields the protein CASSLVLAGLDEQYF. The complete variable domain, with remaining parts taken from reference TRBV5-5 and TRBJ2-7, reads DAGVTQSPTHLIKTRGQQVTLRCSPISGHKSVSWYQQVLGQGPQFIFQYYEKEERGRGNFPDRFSARQFPNYSSELNVNALLLGDSALYLCASSLVLAGLDEQYFGPGTRLTVT.

Many counts were recorded for this clonotype. The chain is built from TRBV5-1 and TRBJ2-3; tentatively, D is TRBD2 (6 bases). V was trimmed by 0 bases and J by 6 bases, leaving 11 bases between them. The CDR3 extends over 14 amino acids. Germline V gene sequence: CDR1 SGHRS, CDR2 YFSETQ. The CDR3 coding sequence is TGCGCCAGCAGCTTGGACGGGAGAAAGGATACGCAGTATTTT. Protein product: CASSLDGRKDTQYF. The whole variable domain, filled in from reference TRBV5-1 and TRBJ2-3, reads KAGVTQTPRYLIKTRGQQVTLSCSPISGHRSVSWYQQTPGQGLQFLFEYFSETQRNKGNFPGRFSGRQFSNSRSEMNVSTLELGDSALYLCASSLDGRKDTQYFGPGTRLTVL.

V and J are TRBV5-1 and TRBJ2-5; possible D gene TRBD2, 5 bases. The ends were cut back, 4 bases at V and 5 bases at J, with 21 bases in the middle. Germline CDR1 SGHRS, CDR2 YFSETQ. CDR3 size: 16 residues. In DNA form, the CDR3 reads TGCGCCAGCAGCATCACCGGGAAGACTAATGGGGAGACCCAGTACTTC. This encodes CASSITGKTNGETQYF.

The CDR3, as DNA: TGTGCCAGCAGCTTGGACAGGGGAGTAGAGACCCAGTACTTC. As protein: CASSLDRGVETQYF. This rearrangement joins TRBV3-1 to TRBJ2-5; 9 bases agree with TRBD1. Germline CDR1 and CDR2: LGHDT and YNNKEL (reference sequence). V was pared by 5 bases and J by 4 bases, with 5 bases of the junction left unmatched. The CDR3 loop spans 14 amino acids.

The rearrangement links TRBV4-1 to TRBJ2-1, with 8 bases that match TRBD1. Germline CDR1 MGHRA, CDR2 YSYEKL. V was clipped by 2 bases and J by 7 bases; unmatched bases: 10. CDR3 length equals 16 residues. Written as DNA, the CDR3 is TGCGCCAGCAGCCAACCGGACAGGGCCAAGGGGAATGAGCAGTTCTTC. Its translation is CASSQPDRAKGNEQFF.

This clonotype was picked up many times. This chain links TRBV29-1 with TRBJ1-1, with D hard to call. The CDR3 runs 12 residues. V dropped 7 bases and J dropped 1 base, with 10 bases sitting between them. Per germline, CDR1 SQVTM and CDR2 ANQGSEA. The CDR3 sequence is CSASRENTEAFF. The CDR3 nucleotides are TGCAGCGCTTCGAGGGAGAACACTGAAGCTTTCTTT.

The V and J genes are TRBV4-1 and TRBJ2-1, with 9 bases aligning to TRBD2. This CDR3 is 15 amino acids long. V was clipped by 1 base and J by 9 bases; unmatched bases: 7. Germline V gene sequence: CDR1 MGHRA, CDR2 YSYEKL. CDR3 in DNA: TGCGCCAGCAGCCAAGGTAGCGGGAGTCGTACTGAGCAGTTCTTC. As protein: CASSQGSGSRTEQFF.

This clonotype has just a few counts. The V gene is TRBV19, the J gene TRBJ2-1; 13 bases match TRBD2. The ends lost 4 bases at V and 8 bases at J; junction bases unmatched: 14. CDR3 length: 18 amino acids. The germline V gene encodes CDR1 LNHDA and CDR2 SQIVND (reference sequence). As DNA, the CDR3 is TGTGCCAGTAGTACCGACAGGACTAGCGGGAGAGTTGGGGATGAGCAGTTCTTC. It is translated as CASSTDRTSGRVGDEQFF.

This clonotype appeared a few times. The chain couples TRBV7-8 to TRBJ1-6; D remains ambiguous. Looked up from germline, CDR1 is SGHVS and CDR2 is FQNEAQ. Deletions cut 5 bases from V and 0 bases from J, with 11 bases between. The CDR3 has 16 residues. The CDR3: CASSLSGSSYNSPLHF. CDR3 nucleotides: TGTGCCAGCAGCCTCTCAGGAAGCTCCTATAATTCACCCCTCCACTTT.

There are many counts of this clonotype. The gene calls are TRBV27 and TRBJ2-1, with 10 nucleotides matching TRBD2. J was trimmed by 1 base and V by 5 bases; bases with no gene match: 11. Germline V gene lookup returns CDR1 MNHEY and CDR2 SMNVEV (reference sequence). The CDR3 runs to 18 residues. CDR3 in amino acids: CASSAGLAEGLSYNEQFF. The CDR3 DNA is TGTGCCAGCAGTGCAGGACTAGCGGAAGGCCTATCCTACAATGAGCAGTTCTTC.

In DNA form, the CDR3 reads TGTGCCAGCAGTTCCGCTAGCGGGGCCCACAATGAGCAGTTCTTC. Translated: CASSSASGAHNEQFF. This sequence joins TRBV12-3 or TRBV12-4 and TRBJ2-1; 9 bases agree with TRBD2. The length of the CDR3 is 15 residues. With V trimmed by 4 bases and J by 5 bases, 6 bases remained unmatched.

This clonotype appeared a few times. V is TRBV4-2 and J is TRBJ2-4, with D maybe TRBD2 (6 bases). V was shortened by 0 bases and J by 9 bases, with 12 bases between the two germline ends. Germline CDR1 is LGHNA and CDR2 is YNFKEQ. This CDR3 has 14 residues. The CDR3 bases are TGTGCCAGCAGCCAAGAGGCAGCCGGGAGCATTCAGTACTTC. Its translation: CASSQEAAGSIQYF.

This clonotype was observed at least ten times. V gene TRBV6-2 or TRBV6-3 combines with J gene TRBJ2-6, with TRBD1 identical over 8 bases. Germline CDR1 and CDR2: MNHEY and SVGEGT. There are 15 residues in the CDR3. DNA of the CDR3: TGTGGCACCACAACAGGGGGGCTACGGGCCAACGTCCTGACTTTC. Its protein product is CGTTTGGLRANVLTF.

The V call is TRBV24-1, the J call TRBJ2-7; the D call may be TRBD1 or TRBD2 (5 bases each). V was pared by 7 bases and J by 1 base, with 13 bases between. From germline, CDR1 is KGHDR and CDR2 SFDVKD. CDR3 length: 14 amino acids. CDR3 sequence: CATSRGRRSYEQYF. CDR3 bases: TGTGCCACCAGCCGGGGCCGACGTTCCTACGAGCAGTACTTC.

This clonotype has a handful of counts. CDR3 in amino acids: CASSFQALSTDTQYF. The CDR3, as DNA: TGTGCCAGCAGCTTCCAGGCTTTGAGCACAGATACGCAGTATTTT. The rearrangement uses TRBV11-2 and TRBJ2-3; D is unclear. The germline V and J ends were trimmed by 3 bases and 0 bases, with 10 bases remaining between them. Germline V gives CDR1 SGHAT, CDR2 FQNNGV. The CDR3 length is 15 residues.

The V call is TRBV3-1, the J call TRBJ2-7; 8 bases match TRBD1. Germline-derived CDR1 and CDR2 are LGHDT and YNNKEL (reference sequence). CDR3 length: 14 amino acids. Unmatched junction bases numbered 3, after V lost 4 bases and J lost 1 base. The CDR3 region has the DNA TGTGCCAGCAGCCTAGACAGGGGTTCCTACGAGCAGTACGTC. Protein product: CASSLDRGSYEQYV.

This clonotype was picked up a small number of times. The V gene is TRBV5-6, the J gene TRBJ2-1; 7 bases match TRBD2. V trimming: 6 bases; J trimming: 0 bases; junction bases outside the gene matches: 6. The germline gives CDR1 SGHDT, CDR2 YYEEEE. CDR3 length: 15 amino acids. CDR3 protein: CASIAGGSSYNEQFF. CDR3 nucleotide sequence: TGTGCCAGCATCGCGGGCGGGAGCTCCTACAATGAGCAGTTCTTC.

This clonotype appeared a few times. This chain uses TRBV2 with TRBJ1-1; 10 nucleotides align to TRBD1. V trimming: 7 bases; J trimming: 5 bases; junction bases outside the gene matches: 7. Germline V gene sequence: CDR1 SNHLY, CDR2 FYNNEI. The CDR3 loop spans 14 amino acids. The CDR3 DNA reads TGTGCCAGCATTCAGGACAGGGGGGGAACTGAAGCTTTCTTT. Amino acid sequence: CASIQDRGGTEAFF.